This T cell receptor (beta chain) appears in the sequencing data of a study of molecular identifiers for immune sequencing clone quantification. About the research overall: Within a replicate experiment, RNA obtained from either about 20,000 or 100,000 naive CD8 cells was divided into five aliquots, and four of those aliquots were then sequenced.

The germline CDR1 and CDR2 sequences are SGDLS and YYNGEE. V was pared by 3 bases and J by 3 bases, with 6 bases of the junction left unmatched. This CDR3 has 16 amino acids. A single record per CDR3 protein comes from TCRdb applying MiXCR to the PCR reads. The sample records more than 450,000 distinct CDR3 sequences, 25% being singletons. This clonotype was seen many times. This TCR was sampled from a human donor in good health. Some libraries in this study had Jurkat cell RNA spiked in. The chain is built from TRBV9 and TRBJ1-5, with 10 bases lining up with TRBD1. Sequencing was done on a sample of naive CD8+ T cells from blood, with Jurkat cell RNA spiked in. Subset defined: FACS-sorted CD8+CD4-CCR7+CD45RA+ naive T cells. The CDR3 sequence is CASSASGTGDNQPQHF. The CDR3 DNA is TGTGCCAGCAGCGCGAGCGGGACAGGGGACAATCAGCCCCAGCATTTT.